This TCR beta chain is drawn from a study of Ad26.COV2.S vaccination and SARS-CoV-2 variants. Sample treatment: around 19 received Ad26.COV2.S at low or high dose, single or two shots; about 5 received placebo; per-sample allocation not given. After the first vaccine or placebo injection, samples were drawn on day 63. The method was immunoSEQ multiplex PCR; TCRdb's version includes in-frame clones alone and lacks a portion of them. The table lists 380,000 or so clones, 88% of them singletons, with around 6.4% in the top ten. CDR1 is LGHNA, CDR2 YSLEER, per germline. Trimming took off 1 base at V and 3 bases at J, with 6 bases between the two ends. This CDR3 has 14 amino acids.

The receptor's source is a person aged 18-60 years who received the Ad26.COV2.S COVID-19 vaccine or a placebo. The rearrangement joins TRBV4-3 to TRBJ2-2; no clear D. The material was peripheral blood, obtained in a trial of Ad26.COV2.S vaccine versus placebo. The CDR3 here is CASSQGQYTGELFF. In DNA form, the CDR3 reads TGCGCCAGCAGCCAAGGGCAGTACACCGGGGAGCTGTTTTTT.